A selection of T cell receptor beta chains follows, all from one sample in a study of T cell responses to AZD1222 COVID-19 vaccine. Libraries were prepared by immunoSEQ multiplex PCR; TCRdb keeps only in-frame clonotypes and omits some of them. This sample carries roughly 120,000 clones, about 92% of them seen once, and the ten largest clones take 5%. The material was peripheral blood, obtained 28 days after the second AZD1222 dose. These receptors originate from an adult who received the AZD1222 COVID-19 vaccine. CDR3s include the opening cysteine and the closing phenylalanine or tryptophan. D genes are given only for firm matches. The size field is filled for only some rows; it gives once, few, many or a size class.

-	TRBV25-1	TRBJ2-5	-	TGTGCCAGCAGTCTTAAAGAGACCCAGTACTTC	CASSLKETQYF
-	TRBV7-2	TRBJ1-1	-	TGTGCCAGCAGCTTAGGGCAGGGTAACACTGAAGCTTTCTTT	CASSLGQGNTEAFF
TRBD2	TRBV5-1	TRBJ2-3	-	TGCGCCAGCAGCTCCAGACTAGCAGTAAGCGCAGATACGCAGTATTTT	CASSSRLAVSADTQYF
-	TRBV5-1	TRBJ2-2	once	TGCGCCAGCAGCTTGGGGGTAGACGGGGAGCTGTTTTTT	CASSLGVDGELFF
-	TRBV7-2	TRBJ1-2	-	TGTGCCAGCAGCTTAGCGAATTGGGGGGGCGGGTCCTATGGCTACACCTTC	CASSLANWGGGSYGYTF
-	TRBV7-2	TRBJ1-5	-	TGTGCCAGCAGCCCTAAGGCCCCCGGGGTGGGCAATCAGCCCCAGCATTTT	CASSPKAPGVGNQPQHF
TRBD1	TRBV5-6	TRBJ2-7	-	TGTGCCAGCATAAGAACCGGGACAGGGGGCTCCTACGAGCAGTACTTC	CASIRTGTGGSYEQYF
-	TRBV5-6	TRBJ1-2	-	TGTGCCAGCAGCTTGAGGGCAGTAGGCTATGGCTACACCTTC	CASSLRAVGYGYTF
TRBD1	TRBV19	TRBJ1-5	-	TGTGCCAGTAGTGACAGGGGGTATAGCAATCAGCCCCAGCATTTT	CASSDRGYSNQPQHF
TRBD2	TRBV5-4	TRBJ2-3	once	TGTGCCAGCAGCTTGACTAGCGGGGACCCCACAGATACGCAGTATTTT	CASSLTSGDPTDTQYF
-	TRBV2	TRBJ1-5	-	TGTGCCAGCAGTGAAGGTGGCTACCAGAATCAGCCCCAGCATTTT	CASSEGGYQNQPQHF
TRBD2	TRBV19	TRBJ2-2	-	TGTGCCAGTAGTAACTATTTAGCGGGAGGACCCAACACCGGGGAGCTGTTTTTT	CASSNYLAGGPNTGELFF
-	TRBV27	TRBJ1-5	-	TGTGCCAGCAGTTTCACGGGGGATAGCAATCAGCCCCAGCATTTT	CASSFTGDSNQPQHF
-	TRBV25-1	TRBJ1-2	-	TGTGCCAGCAGTGAAGCCGGGGCAAACGGGGGGGGCTACACCTTC	CASSEAGANGGGYTF
-	TRBV9	TRBJ2-5	-	TGTGCCAGCAGCCTGCAGGGTTGGATGGAGACCCAGTACTTC	CASSLQGWMETQYF
TRBD2	TRBV5-1	TRBJ2-3	few	TGCGCCAGCAGCCCGCCGGGTAGCGGGACGACAGATACGCAGTATTTT	CASSPPGSGTTDTQYF
-	TRBV2	TRBJ1-2	-	TGTGCCAGCAATAGGGGTGGAGGAATCTATGGCTACACCTTC	CASNRGGGIYGYTF
TRBD1	TRBV5-4	TRBJ1-1	many	TGTGCCAGCAGCTCAAACGAGGGGGCGGTAGGCACTGAAGCTTTCTTT	CASSSNEGAVGTEAFF
-	TRBV6-4	TRBJ2-1	-	TGTGCCAGCAGTGACTCGAAAGGGCGGGCACACAATGAGCAGTTCTTC	CASSDSKGRAHNEQFF
-	TRBV21-1	TRBJ1-2	-	TGTGCCAGCAGCAAAGGGAGGGCGCGTAACTATGGCTACACCTTC	CASSKGRARNYGYTF
-	TRBV5-8	TRBJ2-4	-	TGTGCCAGCAGCTTGGCCTTGGATCATCAGTACTTC	CASSLALDHQYF
-	TRBV7-9	TRBJ2-5	-	TGTGCCAGCAGGCAGGGGCCCAAAGAGACCCAGTACTTC	CASRQGPKETQYF
-	TRBV27	TRBJ2-1	-	TGTGCCAGCGCGTTCGGGAGCTCCTACAATGAGCAGTTCTTC	CASAFGSSYNEQFF
-	TRBV9	TRBJ1-2	-	TGTGCCAGCAGCGTAAACCCCGACGATTATGGCTACACCTTC	CASSVNPDDYGYTF
-	TRBV4-1	TRBJ1-4	once	TGCGCCAGCAGCCATCCCTATGAAAAACTGTTTTTT	CASSHPYEKLFF
-	TRBV5-1	TRBJ2-3	-	TGCGCCAGCAGCTTGGGACTCAAGCAGACGCAGTATTTT	CASSLGLKQTQYF
TRBD2	TRBV2	TRBJ2-7	few	TGTGCCAGTGTCGGACTAGCGGGAGGGCCAGTCGAGCAGTACTTC	CASVGLAGGPVEQYF
-	TRBV19	TRBJ2-1	-	TGTGCCAGTAGTATACCCGGGGGCTCCTACAATGAGCAGTTCTTC	CASSIPGGSYNEQFF
-	TRBV10-3	TRBJ2-1	-	TGTGCCATCAGTGGGGAAGCGGAAAGAGGCAATGAGCAGTTCTTC	CAISGEAERGNEQFF
TRBD2	TRBV4-3	TRBJ2-1	-	TGCGCCAGCAGCCAAGATTTAGGGACTAGCTTCGACAATGAGCAGTTCTTC	CASSQDLGTSFDNEQFF
-	TRBV7-9	TRBJ1-6	once	TGTGCCAGCAGCCCCATATCGGAGTCACCCCTCCACTTT	CASSPISESPLHF
-	TRBV9	TRBJ2-7	-	TGTGCCAGCAGGCCCGGAGGAGGAGGACTGGAGGATGGGGAGCAGTACTTC	CASRPGGGGLEDGEQYF
-	TRBV12-3/TRBV12-4	TRBJ1-5	-	TGTGCCAGCAGTTTAGTGGGGTTGCCCCAGCATTTT	CASSLVGLPQHF
-	TRBV18	TRBJ2-1	-	TGTGCCAGCTCACTTAGACAGGGAGGCTACAATGAGCAGTTCTTC	CASSLRQGGYNEQFF
-	TRBV7-9	TRBJ1-4	-	TGTGCCAGCAGCTTAGGGAGGTGGGGGGCTAATGAAAAACTGTTTTTT	CASSLGRWGANEKLFF
-	TRBV18	TRBJ1-1	-	TGTGCCAGCTCACCTCGAATTAGGACAGATACGATCATGAACACTGAAGCTTTCTTT	CASSPRIRTDTIMNTEAFF
TRBD2	TRBV6-2/TRBV6-3	TRBJ2-7	-	TGTGCCAGCAGTTACCCGCGGGGGACCTTCTACGAGCAGTACTTC	CASSYPRGTFYEQYF
-	TRBV19	TRBJ1-6	-	TGTGCCAGTAGTGTCTCCGGGACACTCATTAATTCACCCCTCCACTTT	CASSVSGTLINSPLHF
-	TRBV11-2	TRBJ2-5	-	TGTGCCAGCAGCTTAGATCGTGAGACCCAGTACTTC	CASSLDRETQYF
-	TRBV19	TRBJ1-1	-	TGTGCCAGTAGTCCCCGACGGAGGAACACTGAAGCTTTCTTT	CASSPRRRNTEAFF
TRBD1	TRBV18	TRBJ1-2	-	TGTGCCAGCTCACCGACACAGGGGGCGCCGGGTTTTGGCTACACCTTC	CASSPTQGAPGFGYTF
-	TRBV3-1/TRBV3-2	TRBJ2-3	once	TGTGCCAGCAGCCTTCGAGGCCCAGTTTCAGATACGCAGTATTTT	CASSLRGPVSDTQYF
TRBD1	TRBV27	TRBJ1-3	-	TGTGCCAGCAGCCAAGGACAGGGTTGGAACACCATATATTTT	CASSQGQGWNTIYF
TRBD1	TRBV9	TRBJ1-1	once	TGTGCCAGCAGCGTTGGGGGAGACAGGGGTACGGCTGAAGCTTTCTTT	CASSVGGDRGTAEAFF
-	TRBV11-2	TRBJ2-6	-	TGTGCCAGCACCTTGGGTCTCTCTGGGGCCAACGTCCTGACTTTC	CASTLGLSGANVLTF
TRBD1	TRBV19	TRBJ1-6	once	TGTGCCAGTAGTACTCGGGACAGGAATTCACCCCTCCACTTT	CASSTRDRNSPLHF
-	TRBV9	TRBJ2-1	-	TGTGCCAGCAGCTCACAGGGTAGCTCCTACAATGAGCAGTTCTTC	CASSSQGSSYNEQFF
-	TRBV9	TRBJ2-1	-	TGTGCCAGCAGCGCCATTGGACAGAGCTCCTACAATGAGCAGTTCTTC	CASSAIGQSSYNEQFF
TRBD1	TRBV6-5	TRBJ1-6	-	TGTGCCAGAGGACAGGGAAATTCACCCCTCCACTTT	CARGQGNSPLHF
-	TRBV3-1/TRBV3-2	TRBJ1-1	-	TGTGCCAGCAGCCTTGGGACGGGAAGATTGCACACTGAAGCTTTCTTT	CASSLGTGRLHTEAFF
-	TRBV6-5	TRBJ1-2	-	TGTGCCACCTGGGGCGGAACCTATGGCTACACCTTC	CATWGGTYGYTF